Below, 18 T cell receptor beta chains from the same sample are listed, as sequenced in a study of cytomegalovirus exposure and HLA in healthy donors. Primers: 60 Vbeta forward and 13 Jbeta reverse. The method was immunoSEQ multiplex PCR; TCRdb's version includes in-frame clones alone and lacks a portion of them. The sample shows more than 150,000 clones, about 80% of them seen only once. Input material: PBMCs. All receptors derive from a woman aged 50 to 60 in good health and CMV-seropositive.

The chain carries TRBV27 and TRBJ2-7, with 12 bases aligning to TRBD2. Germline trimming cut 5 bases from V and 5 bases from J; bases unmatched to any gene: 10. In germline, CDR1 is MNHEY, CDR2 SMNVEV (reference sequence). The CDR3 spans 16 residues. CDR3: CASSTSGLAGFHEQYF. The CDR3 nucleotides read TGTGCCAGCAGTACCTCCGGACTAGCGGGGTTTCACGAGCAGTACTTC.

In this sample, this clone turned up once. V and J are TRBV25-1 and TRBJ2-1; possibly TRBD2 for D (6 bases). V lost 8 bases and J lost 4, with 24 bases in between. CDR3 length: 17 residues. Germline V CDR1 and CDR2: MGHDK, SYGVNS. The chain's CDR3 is CASFRVRLVPNYNEQFF. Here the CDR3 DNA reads TGTGCCAGCTTCCGAGTGAGACTAGTCCCTAATTACAATGAGCAGTTCTTC.

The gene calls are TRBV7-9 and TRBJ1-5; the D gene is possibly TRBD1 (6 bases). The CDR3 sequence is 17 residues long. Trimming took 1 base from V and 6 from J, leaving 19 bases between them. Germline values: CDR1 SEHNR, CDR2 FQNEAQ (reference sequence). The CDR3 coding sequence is TGTGCCAGCAGCTTAGAGTTTGGCTTACAGGGCCTTCAGCCCCAGCATTTT. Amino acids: CASSLEFGLQGLQPQHF.

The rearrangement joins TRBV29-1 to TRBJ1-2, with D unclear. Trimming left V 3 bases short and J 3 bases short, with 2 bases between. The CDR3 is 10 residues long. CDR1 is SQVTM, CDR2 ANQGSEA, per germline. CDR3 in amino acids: CSVDYYGYTF. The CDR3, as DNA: TGCAGCGTTGACTACTATGGCTACACCTTC.

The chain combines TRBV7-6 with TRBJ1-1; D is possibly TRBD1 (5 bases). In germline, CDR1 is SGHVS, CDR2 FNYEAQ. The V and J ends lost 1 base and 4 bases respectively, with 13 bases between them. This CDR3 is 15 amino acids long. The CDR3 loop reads CASSLDWGVVTEAFF. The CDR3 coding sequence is TGTGCCAGCAGCTTAGATTGGGGGGTGGTCACTGAAGCTTTCTTT.

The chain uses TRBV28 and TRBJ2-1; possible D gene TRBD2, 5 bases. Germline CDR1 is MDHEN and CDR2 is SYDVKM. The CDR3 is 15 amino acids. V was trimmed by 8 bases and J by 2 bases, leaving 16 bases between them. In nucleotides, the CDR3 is TGTGCCAGCGATTTACGGGTCGGGACCTACAATGAGCAGTTCTTC. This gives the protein CASDLRVGTYNEQFF.

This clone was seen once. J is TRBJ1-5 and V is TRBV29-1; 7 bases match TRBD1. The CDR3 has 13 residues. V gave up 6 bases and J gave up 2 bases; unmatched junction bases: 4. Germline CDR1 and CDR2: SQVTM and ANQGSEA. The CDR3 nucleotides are TGCAGCGTAGCCACAGGGGGCAATCAGCCCCAGCATTTT. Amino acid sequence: CSVATGGNQPQHF.

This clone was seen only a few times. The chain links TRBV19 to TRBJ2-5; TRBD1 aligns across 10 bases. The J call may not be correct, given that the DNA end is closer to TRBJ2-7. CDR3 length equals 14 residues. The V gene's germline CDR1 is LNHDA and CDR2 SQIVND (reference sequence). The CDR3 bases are TGTGCCAGTAGTGCAGGGACAGGGGACTACGAGCAGTACTTC. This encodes CASSAGTGDYEQYF.

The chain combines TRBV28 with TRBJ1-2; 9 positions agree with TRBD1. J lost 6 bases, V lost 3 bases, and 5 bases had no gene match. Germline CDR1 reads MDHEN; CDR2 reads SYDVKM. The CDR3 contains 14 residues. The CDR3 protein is CASSFIGTGHGYTF. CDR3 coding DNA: TGTGCCAGCAGTTTCATCGGGACAGGGCATGGCTACACCTTC.

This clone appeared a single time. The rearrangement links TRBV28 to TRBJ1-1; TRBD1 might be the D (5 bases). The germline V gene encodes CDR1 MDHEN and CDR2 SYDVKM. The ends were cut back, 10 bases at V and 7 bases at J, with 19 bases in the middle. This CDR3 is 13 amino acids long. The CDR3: CATTKAGGDEAFF. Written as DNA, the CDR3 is TGTGCCACCACAAAGGCCGGGGGTGATGAAGCTTTCTTT.

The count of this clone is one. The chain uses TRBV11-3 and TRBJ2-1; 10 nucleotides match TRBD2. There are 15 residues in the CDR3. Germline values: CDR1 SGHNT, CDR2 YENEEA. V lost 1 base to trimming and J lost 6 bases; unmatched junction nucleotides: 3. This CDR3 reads CASSLGTSGFNEQFF. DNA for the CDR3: TGTGCCAGCAGCTTAGGGACTAGCGGATTCAATGAGCAGTTCTTC.

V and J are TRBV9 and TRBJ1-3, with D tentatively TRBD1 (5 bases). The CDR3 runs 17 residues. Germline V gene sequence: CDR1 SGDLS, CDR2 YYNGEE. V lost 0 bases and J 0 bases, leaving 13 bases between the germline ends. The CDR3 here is CASSVDPRGSSGNTIYF. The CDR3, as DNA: TGTGCCAGCAGCGTAGACCCTCGGGGGAGCTCTGGAAACACCATATATTTT.

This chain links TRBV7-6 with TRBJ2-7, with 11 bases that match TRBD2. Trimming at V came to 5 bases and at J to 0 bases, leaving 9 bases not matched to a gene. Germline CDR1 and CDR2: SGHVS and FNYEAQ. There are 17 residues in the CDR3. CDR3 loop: CASSPGTSGESSYEQYF. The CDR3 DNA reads TGTGCCAGCAGCCCCGGGACTAGCGGAGAGAGCTCCTACGAGCAGTACTTC. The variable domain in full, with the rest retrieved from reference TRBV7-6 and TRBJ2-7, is GAGVSQSPRYKVTKRGQDVALRCDPISGHVSLYWYRQALGQGPEFLTYFNYEAQQDKSGLPNDRFSAERPEGSISTLTIQRTEQRDSAMYRCASSPGTSGESSYEQYFGPGTRLTVT.

Written as DNA, the CDR3 is TGTGCCAGCAGCGCTGACAGGGGGCTGCACGAGCAGTACTTC. It specifies CASSADRGLHEQYF. The chain carries TRBV5-6 and TRBJ2-7; 10 bases fit TRBD1. The V gene end was trimmed by 4 bases and the J gene end by 5 bases; junction bases not matched to a gene: 6. This CDR3 has 14 residues. Germline assignment: CDR1 SGHDT and CDR2 YYEEEE.

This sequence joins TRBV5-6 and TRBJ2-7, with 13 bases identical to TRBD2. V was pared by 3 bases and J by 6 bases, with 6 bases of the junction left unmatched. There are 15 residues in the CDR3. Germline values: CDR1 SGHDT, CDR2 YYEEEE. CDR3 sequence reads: CASSSGLAGTAEQYF. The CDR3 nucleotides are TGTGCCAGCAGCTCGGGACTAGCGGGGACGGCCGAGCAGTACTTC. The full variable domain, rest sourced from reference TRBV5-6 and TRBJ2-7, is DAGVTQSPTHLIKTRGQQVTLRCSPKSGHDTVSWYQQALGQGPQFIFQYYEEEERQRGNFPDRFSGHQFPNYSSELNVNALLLGDSALYLCASSSGLAGTAEQYFGPGTRLTVT.

The CDR3 DNA reads TGTGCCAGCAGCAACGTCGACAGGGGTTACAATGAGCAGTTCTTC. Amino acid sequence: CASSNVDRGYNEQFF. The rearrangement joins TRBV7-9 to TRBJ2-1, with TRBD1 identical over 8 bases. Germline V gene lookup returns CDR1 SEHNR and CDR2 FQNEAQ (reference sequence). This CDR3 is 15 amino acids long. J was trimmed by 4 bases and V by 5 bases; bases with no gene match: 7.

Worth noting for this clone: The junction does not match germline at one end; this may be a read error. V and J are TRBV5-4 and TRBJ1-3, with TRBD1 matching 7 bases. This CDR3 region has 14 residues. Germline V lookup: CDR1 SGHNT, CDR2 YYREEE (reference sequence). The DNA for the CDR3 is TGTGCCAGCAACTTGGGAGGGGGCCTAGACACCATATATTTT. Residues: CASNLGGGLDTIYF. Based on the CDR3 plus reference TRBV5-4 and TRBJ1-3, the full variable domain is ETGVTQSPTHLIKTRGQQVTLRCSSQSGHNTVSWYQQALGQGPQFIFQYYREEENGRGNFPPRFSGLQFPNYSSELNVNALELDDSALYLCASNLGGGLDTIYFGEGSWLTVV.

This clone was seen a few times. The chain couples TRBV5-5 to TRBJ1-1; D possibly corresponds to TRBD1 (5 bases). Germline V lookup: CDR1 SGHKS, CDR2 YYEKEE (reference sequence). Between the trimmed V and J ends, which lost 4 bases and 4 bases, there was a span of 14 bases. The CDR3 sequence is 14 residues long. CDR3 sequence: CASSPVRTTTEAFF. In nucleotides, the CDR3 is TGTGCCAGCAGCCCCGTCAGGACAACCACTGAAGCTTTCTTT.